The 8 T cell receptor beta chains listed next were all sequenced from one sample in a study of identical twins. TCRdb analysed the 5' RACE reads with MiXCR anew, one entry per CDR3 protein. The repertoire holds hundreds of thousands of distinct CDR3 sequences, approximately 6.1% seen once, with under 2% in the top ten. Material: naive T cells sorted from blood. The receptors derive from a man between 18 and 29 years old in good health.

This chain connects TRBV28 to TRBJ2-1; D perhaps matches TRBD2 (6 bases). The CDR3 consists of 18 residues. Trimming left V 6 bases short and J 8 bases short, with 29 bases between. Per germline, CDR1 MDHEN and CDR2 SYDVKM. Here the CDR3 reads CASSPDFPGTGRIHEQFF. CDR3 nucleotide sequence: TGTGCCAGCAGCCCAGACTTCCCCGGGACGGGGAGGATCCATGAGCAGTTCTTC.

The rearrangement links TRBV29-1 to TRBJ1-1, with 10 nucleotides matching TRBD1. The length of the CDR3 is 15 residues. Germline CDR1 is SQVTM and CDR2 is ANQGSEA. The CDR3 sequence is CASEKKAGTGEDAFF. The CDR3 nucleotides are TGCGCCTCGGAAAAGAAAGCCGGGACAGGGGAGGACGCTTTCTTT.

There are many counts of this clonotype. The chain is built from TRBV6-1 and TRBJ1-1; weak D call: TRBD1 (6 bases). This CDR3 is 15 amino acids long. Germline V gives CDR1 MNHNS, CDR2 SASEGT. The ends were cut back, 5 bases at V and 10 bases at J, with 23 bases in the middle. CDR3 sequence: CASSQGGLAPLGAFF. The CDR3 region has the DNA TGTGCCAGCAGTCAAGGGGGTTTGGCCCCCTTAGGAGCTTTCTTT.

This clonotype has just a few counts. This chain connects TRBV9 to TRBJ1-5; D unclear. Trimming removed 0 bases from V and 5 bases from J, with 6 bases in between. Germline V gene sequence: CDR1 SGDLS, CDR2 YYNGEE. This CDR3 contains 13 residues. This chain's CDR3 is CASSVAMHQPQHF. CDR3 nucleotide sequence: TGTGCCAGCAGCGTAGCTATGCATCAGCCCCAGCATTTT. Supplemented by reference TRBV9 and TRBJ1-5, the full variable domain reads DSGVTQTPKHLITATGQRVTLRCSPRSGDLSVYWYQQSLDQGLQFLIQYYNGEERAKGNILERFSAQQFPDLHSELNLSSLELGDSALYFCASSVAMHQPQHFGDGTRLSIL.

This clonotype has only a few counts. V and J are TRBV29-1 and TRBJ1-1, with D uncertain. Germline V gives CDR1 SQVTM, CDR2 ANQGSEA. The CDR3 has 14 residues. Trimming shortened V by 7 bases and J by 1 base, and 16 bases separated the two germline ends. This chain's CDR3 is CSAQPGRANTEAFF. For the CDR3, the DNA is TGCAGCGCCCAGCCCGGCCGGGCGAACACTGAAGCTTTCTTT.

This clonotype was detected a few times. Sequence at one end of the junction differs from germline and may be a read error. This chain uses TRBV15 with TRBJ2-1; D is tentatively TRBD1 or TRBD2 (5 bases each). This CDR3 region has 15 residues. CDR1 and CDR2 from the germline V gene are LNHNV and YYDKDF (reference sequence). The CDR3 DNA reads TGCGCCACCACGAGGGGTATCAGCTCCTACAATGAGCAGTTCTTC. Its translation is CATTRGISSYNEQFF.

The V and J genes are TRBV28 and TRBJ2-2, with 7 bases matching TRBD2. This CDR3 contains 18 residues. Germline values: CDR1 MDHEN, CDR2 SYDVKM. Germline trimming cut 6 bases from V and 2 bases from J; bases unmatched to any gene: 15. DNA of the CDR3: TGTGCCAGCAGCCTGGAGCTCGGACTAGGAGGCAACACCGGGGAGCTGTTTTTT. The encoded protein is CASSLELGLGGNTGELFF.

The chain uses TRBV14 and TRBJ2-1; maybe TRBD1 (6 bases). V lost 0 bases and J 1 base, leaving 13 bases between the germline ends. The germline gives CDR1 SGHDN, CDR2 FVKESK. The CDR3 is 17 residues long. CDR3 amino acids: CASSQDVRGISYNEQFF. CDR3 DNA: TGTGCCAGCAGCCAAGATGTCAGGGGTATTTCCTACAATGAGCAGTTCTTC.